Listed here is a single T cell receptor beta chain. Its antigen is unknown. Per-base qualities were not stored, and no clone one base away is much larger. Including the terminal cysteine and phenylalanine, the CDR3 comprises 15 residues. Only the CDR3 region is kept as DNA, spanning 45 bases read in frame from base 1. The germline V gene (reference sequence) specifies SEHNR as CDR1 and FQNEAQ as CDR2. Ends trimmed: V by 5 bases, J by 5 bases; bases unmatched to a gene: 8. These data are taken from a study of Ad26.COV2.S vaccination and SARS-CoV-2 variants (dated by TCRdb to the early 2020s). With regard to the full study: Donors in the vaccine arm were drawn from COV1001, a phase I-IIa trial of Ad26.COV2.S in healthy adults that was multicentre, randomized, double-blind and placebo-controlled. Investigators did not know the trial group allocation while performing experiments and assessing outcomes. Dosing of Ad26.COV2.S was intramuscular, at either 5x10^10 or 1x10^11 viral particles, delivered as one shot or as two shots spaced 56 days apart. Participants in the trial were split at random into five groups of five each, receiving low-dose or high-dose Ad26.COV2.S once or twice, or else placebo on both occasions. The TCR-sequenced set comprised about 30 samples: approximately 19 Ad26.COV2.S vaccine recipients, 5 placebo recipients and 8 SARS-CoV-2 convalescent individuals. The specificity and breadth of SARS-CoV-2-reactive T cell receptors after Ad26.COV2.S vaccination were assessed by TCRbeta repertoire sequencing. Results the study describes overall, beyond this receptor: The study was not powered to compare responses between vaccine doses or regimens. Comparable non-spike TCR breadth was observed between vaccine and placebo recipients, consistent with only spike being contained in the vaccine. Spike-specific TCR breadth was higher in Ad26.COV2.S recipients than in placebo recipients (P = 0.0014). After vaccination, substantial breadth of spike-specific CD8+ and CD4+ T cell responses was reported. The authors noted that the TCR breadth and depth analyses may have underestimated total T cell responses.

Per the publication, the treatment or condition label means: roughly 20 received Ad26.COV2.S at low or high dose, single or two shots; about 5 received placebo; per-sample allocation not given. For vaccine and placebo recipients, repertoires were sequenced using samples collected on day 63 after the first injection. Between 29 July and 7 August 2020, Cohort 1b enrolled around 24 adults aged 18-55 years at one site in Boston, USA. Ad26.COV2.S was a replication-incompetent adenovirus type 26 vector that expressed a prefusion-stabilized SARS-CoV-2 spike protein derived from the original Wuhan strain. The immunoSEQ Assay was used to sequence TCRbeta CDR3 regions. After extraction, genomic DNA underwent amplification by bias-controlled multiplex PCR, followed by high-throughput sequencing. Under the source paper's analysis protocol: To quantify the absolute abundance of every unique TCRbeta CDR3 region, sequences were collapsed and filtered. T cell fraction was estimated by normalizing TCRbeta template counts to usable DNA, which was measured by amplifying reference genes present in all nucleated cells. Repertoire TCRs were annotated as SARS-CoV-2-specific by exact matching of V gene, CDR3 amino acid sequence and J gene to a known reactive TCR set. The reference SARS-CoV-2 TCR set was derived from MIRA and filtered for enrichment in COVID-19-positive ImmuneCODE repertoires, a step that removed public or cross-reactive TCRs. Drawing on the MIRA antigens, annotated TCRs were analysed further at the level of specific ORF or position within ORF. Breadth was defined as annotated unique rearrangements over total unique productive rearrangements; depth was the summed frequency of those rearrangements. Group comparisons of TCR breadth used two-sided Wilcoxon rank-sum tests. TCRdb re-hosts the immuneACCESS table, in-frame sequences only. Its copies lack some clones; in the studies checked, an unresolved V gene accounts for under half of them, and the cause for the rest is not known. The V and J calls and the clone size are those of that table, but D and trimming were determined from the DNA. The sample yields about 350,000 clones; approximately 86% were counted once. The top ten clonotypes cover around 10% of the sample.

This receptor was identified in a person between 18 and 65 years old who received the Ad26.COV2.S COVID-19 vaccine or a placebo. The V and J genes are TRBV7-9 and TRBJ2-1, with TRBD1 matching 8 junction bases. The sample in question was peripheral blood, obtained in a trial of Ad26.COV2.S vaccine versus placebo. CDR3 protein: CASSPPGDRNNEQFF. The DNA is as follows: TGTGCCAGCAGCCCTCCCGGGGACAGGAACAATGAGCAGTTCTTC.